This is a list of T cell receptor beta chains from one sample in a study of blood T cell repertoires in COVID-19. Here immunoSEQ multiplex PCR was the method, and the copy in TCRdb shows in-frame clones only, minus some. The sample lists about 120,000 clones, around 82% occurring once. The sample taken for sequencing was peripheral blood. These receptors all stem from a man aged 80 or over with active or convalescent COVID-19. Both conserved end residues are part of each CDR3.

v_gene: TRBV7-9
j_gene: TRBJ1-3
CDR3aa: CASSLGGTGLNTIYF

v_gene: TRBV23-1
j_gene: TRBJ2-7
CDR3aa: CASSHPGLAGFYEQYF

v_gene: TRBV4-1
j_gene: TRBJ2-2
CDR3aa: CASSQVLAGGPGELFF

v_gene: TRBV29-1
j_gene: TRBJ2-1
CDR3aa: CSVDRWQGSGSEQFF

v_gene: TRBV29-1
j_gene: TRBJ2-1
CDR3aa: CSVELGLTLYNEQFF

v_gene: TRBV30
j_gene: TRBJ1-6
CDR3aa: CAWSSLGLYNSPLHF

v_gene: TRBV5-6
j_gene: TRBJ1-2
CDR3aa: CASITGDSRGDYGYTF

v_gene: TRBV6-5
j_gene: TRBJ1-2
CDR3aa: CASSPDRKYGYTF

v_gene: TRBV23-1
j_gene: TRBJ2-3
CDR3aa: CASSRRPSTDTQYF

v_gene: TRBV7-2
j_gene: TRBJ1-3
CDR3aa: CASSLAGQGGNTIYF

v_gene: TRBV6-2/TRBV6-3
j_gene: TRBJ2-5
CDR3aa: CASSPLAGVFQETQYF